This T cell receptor beta chain was obtained from a study of beta chain features in type 1 diabetes. Background on the study: The examined sorted cells totaled under 120 million across samples. Study-wide results and caveats: Type 1 diabetes patients had TCRB CDR3s that were shorter (moderately but significantly so) in all four CD4+ subsets.

CDR1 is SGHTA and CDR2 is FQGNSA in the germline V gene. Trimming cost V 1 base and J 2 bases, with 8 bases left between them. CDR3 size: 15 residues. Cell sorting via CD45RO/CCR7/CD25/CD127/CD95/CD27 was performed to obtain CD4+ naive, central memory, regulatory and stem cell-like memory cells. Reverse transcribing all isolated RNA meant expressed TCRB transcripts were sequenced. The average output of naive, central memory and regulatory T cell samples was approximately 3.7 million reads. Sequencing used immunoSEQ multiplex PCR; TCRdb keeps in-frame clones, though not all of them. The sample lists roughly 250,000 clones, about a fifth seen once, with around 0.028% in the top ten. Comments on this clone: Its antigen is undetermined.

The sample comprised naive CD4+ T cells from blood. The V call is TRBV7-2, the J call TRBJ2-2; D gene ambiguous. The origin of this receptor is a woman between 40 and 50 years old with type 1 diabetes. CDR3 bases: TGTGCCAGCAGCTTAGTTCCGACTAACACCGGGGAGCTGTTTTTT. This translates into CASSLVPTNTGELFF.